This T cell receptor beta chain was identified in a study of CD8 T cells in Susac syndrome (dated by TCRdb to about 2019). About the investigation overall: Among the Susac syndrome patients who were sequenced, clinically active disease was present in 5 or 6 and clinical remission was observed in roughly eight. The study compared CD8+ T cell repertoire clonality among over 9 healthy donors, roughly 14 Susac syndrome patients and fewer than 19 multiple sclerosis patients. The study used repertoire sequencing to test whether antigen drove CD8+ T cell activation and differentiation in Susac syndrome. At the time of blood withdrawal, Susac syndrome patients were either therapy-naive, taking corticosteroids (with some also receiving IVIg), or on IVIg alone.

High-throughput TCR beta sequencing profiled peripheral blood CD8+ and CD4+ T cells from healthy donors, Susac syndrome patients and multiple sclerosis patients. The Susac syndrome patients fulfilled recently defined diagnostic criteria for either definite or probable disease. Bulk CD8+ and CD4+ T cells were purified magnetically by negative isolation, whereas CD8+ TEMRA cells were enriched by FACS. Blood was collected in EDTA tubes and processed within 24 hours, with PBMCs isolated through density gradient centrifugation. PBMCs intended for TCR sequencing were cryopreserved in liquid nitrogen and thawed later in a water bath at 37 degrees C. Purity of sorted or isolated CD4+, CD8+ and CD8+ TEMRA cells was at least 90%. RNA was extracted using the RNeasy kit, and 0.5 to 1 microgram was reverse transcribed with random hexamers. TCR beta CDR3 regions were amplified with the immunoSEQ multiplex PCR assay covering 54 Vbeta and 13 Jbeta segments. To correct PCR amplification bias, a synthetic template baseline was used for both primer optimization and computational correction. From the authors' description of their analysis: Reads were assigned to V, D and J genes according to IMGT and analyzed in immunoSEQ Analyzer, with only productive sequences retained. Clonality was computed as one minus Shannon entropy normalized by log2 of the number of productive unique sequences. Public and private clones were assessed among the 100 most prevalent clones of each patient and control. Clones were defined as Susac-specific if absent from the healthy and MS cohorts, from around 1,000 published viral clones and from other ImmuneACCESS disease sequences. The public sequencing data were trimmed at Q25 with fastp and processed into clonotypes with MiXCR by TCRdb, which kept only in-frame beta chains. Rows matching on CDR3 protein sequence are summarized as one entry with the most common DNA and genes. The V and J calls reflect TCRdb's pipeline rather than the authors' work. The sample table contains 75,000 to 95,000 distinct CDR3 sequences; only one count was recorded for approximately 96% of them. The ten largest clones take up 0.62% of the sample.

General study outcomes and caveats: Clonal expansion was seen in Susac syndrome CD8+ repertoires, peaking in CD8+ TEMRA cells and being greater in clinically active patients than in remitting ones. The number of individuals in the TCR sequencing and HLA analysis was recognized as being relatively small. Looking at Susac-specific public clones, the researchers identified roughly 17 in the total CD8+ repertoire and roughly five in the CD8+ TEMRA repertoire.

The germline V gene specifies SGHRS as CDR1 and YFSETQ as CDR2. Spanning cysteine to phenylalanine, the CDR3 consists of 17 amino acids. Only the CDR3 part of the read is kept: 51 bases, read in frame from the first base. At the junction V is shortened by 4 bases and J by 0 bases, with 19 bases in between. A note on this clonotype: The antigen it recognizes is unknown. Base qualities are not at hand, and no much larger clone is one base apart.

The chain was built from TRBV5-1 and TRBJ1-1; the D gene is possibly TRBD1, with 6 bases matching. Sequences were obtained from CD8+ T cells from PBMCs. This clonotype was obtained from a human donor with Susac syndrome. The nucleotide sequence reads as follows: TGCGCCAGCAGCCGGGAGCAGGGGTCGACCATGAACACTGAAGCTTTCTTT. Translated, this gives CASSREQGSTMNTEAFF.